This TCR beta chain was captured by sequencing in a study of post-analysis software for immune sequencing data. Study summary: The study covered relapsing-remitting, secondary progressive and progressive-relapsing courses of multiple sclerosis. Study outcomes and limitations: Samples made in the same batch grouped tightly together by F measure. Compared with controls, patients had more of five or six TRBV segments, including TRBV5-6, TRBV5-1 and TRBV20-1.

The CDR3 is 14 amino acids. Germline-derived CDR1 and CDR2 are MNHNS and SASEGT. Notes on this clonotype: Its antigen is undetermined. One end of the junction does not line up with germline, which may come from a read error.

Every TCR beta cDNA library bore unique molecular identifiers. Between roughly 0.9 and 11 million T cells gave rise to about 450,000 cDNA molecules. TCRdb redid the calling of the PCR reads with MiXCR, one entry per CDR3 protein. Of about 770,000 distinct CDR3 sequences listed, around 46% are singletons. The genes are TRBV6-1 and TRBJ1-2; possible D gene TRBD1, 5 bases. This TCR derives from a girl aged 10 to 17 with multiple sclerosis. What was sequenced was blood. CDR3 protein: CDSREDGSMDGYTF. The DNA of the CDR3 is TGTGACAGCAGGGAAGACGGGAGTATGGATGGCTACACCTTC.